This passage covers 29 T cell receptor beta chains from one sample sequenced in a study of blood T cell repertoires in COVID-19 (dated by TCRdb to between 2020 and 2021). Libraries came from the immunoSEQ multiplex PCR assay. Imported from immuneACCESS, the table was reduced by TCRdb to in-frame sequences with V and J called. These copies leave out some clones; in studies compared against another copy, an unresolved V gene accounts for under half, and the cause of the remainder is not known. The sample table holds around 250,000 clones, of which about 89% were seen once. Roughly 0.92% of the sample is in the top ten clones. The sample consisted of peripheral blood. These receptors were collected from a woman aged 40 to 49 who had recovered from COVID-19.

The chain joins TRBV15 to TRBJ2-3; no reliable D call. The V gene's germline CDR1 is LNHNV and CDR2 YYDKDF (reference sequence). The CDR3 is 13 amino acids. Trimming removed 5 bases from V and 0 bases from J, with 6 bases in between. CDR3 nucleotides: TGTGCCACCAGCCCGGGTAGCACAGATACGCAGTATTTT. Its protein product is CATSPGSTDTQYF.

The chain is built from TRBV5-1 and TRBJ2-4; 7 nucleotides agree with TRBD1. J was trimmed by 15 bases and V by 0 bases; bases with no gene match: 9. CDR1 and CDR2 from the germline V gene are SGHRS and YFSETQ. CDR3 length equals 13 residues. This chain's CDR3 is CASSLGGIRDRYF. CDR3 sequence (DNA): TGCGCCAGCAGCTTGGGGGGAATCCGGGACAGGTACTTC.

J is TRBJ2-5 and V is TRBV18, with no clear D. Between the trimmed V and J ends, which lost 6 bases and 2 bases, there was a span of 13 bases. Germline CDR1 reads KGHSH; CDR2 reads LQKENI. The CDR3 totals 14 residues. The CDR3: CASSLRLDQETQYF. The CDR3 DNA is TGTGCCAGCTCCCTCCGCCTAGATCAAGAGACCCAGTACTTC.

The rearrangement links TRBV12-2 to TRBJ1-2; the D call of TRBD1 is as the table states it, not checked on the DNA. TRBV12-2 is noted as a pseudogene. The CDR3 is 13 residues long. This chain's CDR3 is CASPDRDPTGYTF. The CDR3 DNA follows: TGTGCAAGTCCCGACAGGGATCCAACCGGCTACACCTTC.

The CDR3 nucleotides read TGTGCCAGCAGCCGGGACACCGAGCAGTACTTC. Protein product: CASSRDTEQYF. This chain uses TRBV7-9 with TRBJ2-7, with D perhaps matching TRBD1 (6 bases). Between the trimmed V and J ends, which lost 5 bases and 6 bases, there was a span of 8 bases. The CDR3 runs to 11 residues. CDR1 and CDR2 from the germline V gene are SEHNR and FQNEAQ (reference sequence).

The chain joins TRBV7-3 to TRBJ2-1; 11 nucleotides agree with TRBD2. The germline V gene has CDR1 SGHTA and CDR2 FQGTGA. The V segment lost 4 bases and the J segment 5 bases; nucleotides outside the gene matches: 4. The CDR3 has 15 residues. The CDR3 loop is CASSSIAGGNNEQFF. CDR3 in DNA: TGTGCCAGCAGCTCGATAGCGGGAGGGAACAATGAGCAGTTCTTC.

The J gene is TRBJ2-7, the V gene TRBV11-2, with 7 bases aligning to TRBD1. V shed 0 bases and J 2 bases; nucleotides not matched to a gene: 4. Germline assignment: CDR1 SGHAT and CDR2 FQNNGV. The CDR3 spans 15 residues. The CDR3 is CASSLETGITYEQYF. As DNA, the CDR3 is TGTGCCAGCAGCTTAGAGACAGGGATCACCTACGAGCAGTACTTC.

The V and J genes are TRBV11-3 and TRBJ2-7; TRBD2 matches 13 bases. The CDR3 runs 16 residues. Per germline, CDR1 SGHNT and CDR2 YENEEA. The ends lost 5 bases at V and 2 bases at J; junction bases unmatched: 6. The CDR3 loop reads CASSQTGLAGAYEQYF. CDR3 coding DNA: TGTGCCAGCAGCCAAACAGGACTAGCGGGAGCCTACGAGCAGTACTTC.

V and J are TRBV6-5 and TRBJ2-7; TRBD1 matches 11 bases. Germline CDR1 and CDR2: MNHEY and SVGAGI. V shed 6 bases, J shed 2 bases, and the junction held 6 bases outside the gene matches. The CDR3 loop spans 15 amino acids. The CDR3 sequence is CASSRGTGGPYEQYF. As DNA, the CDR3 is TGTGCCAGCAGCCGAGGGACAGGGGGACCCTACGAGCAGTACTTC.

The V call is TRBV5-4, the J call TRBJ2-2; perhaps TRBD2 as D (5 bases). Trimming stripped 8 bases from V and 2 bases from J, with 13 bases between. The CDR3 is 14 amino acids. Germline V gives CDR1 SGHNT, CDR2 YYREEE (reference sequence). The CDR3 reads CASGLLPNTGELFF. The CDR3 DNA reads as TGTGCCAGTGGACTTCTTCCCAACACCGGGGAGCTGTTTTTT.

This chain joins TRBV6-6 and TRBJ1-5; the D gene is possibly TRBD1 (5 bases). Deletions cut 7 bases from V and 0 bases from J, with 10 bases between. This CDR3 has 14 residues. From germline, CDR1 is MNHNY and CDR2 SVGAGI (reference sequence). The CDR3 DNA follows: TGTGCCAGCAAGGGGTTCTTTAGCAATCAGCCCCAGCATTTT. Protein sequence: CASKGFFSNQPQHF.

In DNA, the CDR3 is TGTGCCAGCATGAGGGACAGGGGGGACTACGAGCAGTACTTC. Protein product: CASMRDRGDYEQYF. The gene calls are TRBV6-5 and TRBJ2-7, with 11 bases identical to TRBD1. Germline V gives CDR1 MNHEY, CDR2 SVGAGI. The CDR3 has 14 residues. V gave up 7 bases and J gave up 3 bases; unmatched junction bases: 5.

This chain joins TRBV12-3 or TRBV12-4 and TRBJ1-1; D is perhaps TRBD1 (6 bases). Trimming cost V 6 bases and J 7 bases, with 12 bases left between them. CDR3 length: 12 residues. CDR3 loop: CASSRTGLEAFF. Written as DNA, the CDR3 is TGTGCCAGCAGCCGAACAGGGCTTGAAGCTTTCTTT.

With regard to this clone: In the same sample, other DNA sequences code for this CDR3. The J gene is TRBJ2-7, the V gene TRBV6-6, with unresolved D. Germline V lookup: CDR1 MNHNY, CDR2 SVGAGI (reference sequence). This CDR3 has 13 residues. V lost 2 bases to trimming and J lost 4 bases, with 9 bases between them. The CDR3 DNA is TGTGCCAGCAGTTACCCGCCCAGTTACGAGCAGTACTTC. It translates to CASSYPPSYEQYF.

CDR3 DNA: TGTGCCAGTAGTATCGATGGGGGCCCCTACGAGCAGTACTTC. This gives the protein CASSIDGGPYEQYF. The chain carries TRBV19 and TRBJ2-7; tentative D call: TRBD1 (6 bases). Germline V CDR1 and CDR2: LNHDA, SQIVND (reference sequence). This CDR3 spans 14 amino acids. V lost 3 bases to trimming and J lost 2 bases, with 11 bases between them.

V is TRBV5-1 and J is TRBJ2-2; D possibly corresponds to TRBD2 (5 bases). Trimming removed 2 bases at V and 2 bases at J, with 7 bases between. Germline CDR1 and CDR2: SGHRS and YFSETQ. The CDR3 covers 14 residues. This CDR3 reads CASSFPGNTGELFF. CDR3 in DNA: TGCGCCAGCAGCTTCCCGGGAAACACCGGGGAGCTGTTTTTT.

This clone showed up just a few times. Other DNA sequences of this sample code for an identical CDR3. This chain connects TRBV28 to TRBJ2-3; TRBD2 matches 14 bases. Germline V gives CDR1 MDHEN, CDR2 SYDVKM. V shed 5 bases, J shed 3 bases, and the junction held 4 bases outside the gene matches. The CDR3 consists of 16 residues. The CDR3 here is CASSLGLAGETDTQYF. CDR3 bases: TGTGCCAGCAGTCTGGGACTAGCGGGAGAGACAGATACGCAGTATTTT.

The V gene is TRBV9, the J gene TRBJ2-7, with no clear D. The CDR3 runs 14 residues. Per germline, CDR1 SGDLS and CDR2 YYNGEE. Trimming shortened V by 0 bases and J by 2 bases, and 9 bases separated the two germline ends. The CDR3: CASSVALGPYEQYF. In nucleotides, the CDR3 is TGTGCCAGCAGCGTAGCTCTAGGCCCCTACGAGCAGTACTTC.

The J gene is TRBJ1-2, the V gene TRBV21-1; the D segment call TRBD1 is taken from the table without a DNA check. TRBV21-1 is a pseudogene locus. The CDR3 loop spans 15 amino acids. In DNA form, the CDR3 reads TGTGCCAGCAGCAAGGGACAGATAACCAACTATGGCTACACCTTC. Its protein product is CASSKGQITNYGYTF.

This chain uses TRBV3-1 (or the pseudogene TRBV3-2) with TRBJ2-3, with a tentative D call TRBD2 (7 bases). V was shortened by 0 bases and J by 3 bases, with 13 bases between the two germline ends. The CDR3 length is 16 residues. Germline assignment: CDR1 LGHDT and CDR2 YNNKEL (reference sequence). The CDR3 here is CASSQDIRGATDTQYF. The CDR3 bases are TGTGCCAGCAGCCAAGATATTCGGGGGGCGACAGATACGCAGTATTTT.

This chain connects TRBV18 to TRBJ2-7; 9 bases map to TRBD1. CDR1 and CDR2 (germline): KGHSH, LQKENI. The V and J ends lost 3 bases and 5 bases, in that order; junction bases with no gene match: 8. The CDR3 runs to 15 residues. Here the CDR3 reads CASSPPGQGAHEQYF. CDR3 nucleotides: TGTGCCAGCTCACCGCCGGGACAGGGAGCCCACGAGCAGTACTTC.

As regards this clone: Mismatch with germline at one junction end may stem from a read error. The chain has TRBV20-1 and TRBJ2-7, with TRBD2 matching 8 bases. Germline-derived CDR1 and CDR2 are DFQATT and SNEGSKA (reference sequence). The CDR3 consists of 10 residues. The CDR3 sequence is CSAGTGTRTF. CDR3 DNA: TGCAGTGCCGGAACCGGGACTAGGACCTTC.

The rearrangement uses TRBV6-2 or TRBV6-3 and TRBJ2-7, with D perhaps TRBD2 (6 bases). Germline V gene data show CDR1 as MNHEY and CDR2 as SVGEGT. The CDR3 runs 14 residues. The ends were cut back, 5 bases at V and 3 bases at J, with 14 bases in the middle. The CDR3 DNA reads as TGTGCCAGCAGTGACGCGGGACTCCGCTACGAGCAGTACTTC. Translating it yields CASSDAGLRYEQYF.

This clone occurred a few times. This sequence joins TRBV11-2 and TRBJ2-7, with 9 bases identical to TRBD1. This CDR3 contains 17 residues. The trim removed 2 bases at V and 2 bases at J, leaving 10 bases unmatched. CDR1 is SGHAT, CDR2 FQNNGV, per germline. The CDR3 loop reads CASSLSGVGTGPYEQYF. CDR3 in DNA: TGTGCCAGCAGCTTATCCGGTGTGGGGACAGGGCCCTACGAGCAGTACTTC.

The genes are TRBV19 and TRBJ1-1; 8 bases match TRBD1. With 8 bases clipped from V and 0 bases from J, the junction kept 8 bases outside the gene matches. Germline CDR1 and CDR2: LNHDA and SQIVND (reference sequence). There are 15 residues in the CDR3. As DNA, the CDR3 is TGTGCCAGTGCTGATGACAGGGGAGTGAACACTGAAGCTTTCTTT. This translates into CASADDRGVNTEAFF.

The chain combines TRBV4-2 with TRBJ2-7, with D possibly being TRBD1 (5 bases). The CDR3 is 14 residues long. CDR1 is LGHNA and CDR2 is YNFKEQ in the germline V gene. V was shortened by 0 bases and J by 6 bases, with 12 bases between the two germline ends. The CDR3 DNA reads TGTGCCAGCAGCCAAGAAGGGCCTAGGGGCGAGCAGTACTTC. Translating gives CASSQEGPRGEQYF.

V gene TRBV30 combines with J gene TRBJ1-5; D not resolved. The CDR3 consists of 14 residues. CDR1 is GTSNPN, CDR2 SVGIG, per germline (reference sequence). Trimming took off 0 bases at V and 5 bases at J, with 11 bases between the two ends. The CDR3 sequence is CAWSVRRGYQPQHF. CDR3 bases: TGTGCCTGGAGTGTACGTCGGGGTTATCAGCCCCAGCATTTT. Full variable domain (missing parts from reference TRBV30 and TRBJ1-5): SQTIHQWPATLVQPVGSPLSLECTVEGTSNPNLYWYRQAAGRGLQLLFYSVGIGQISSEVPQNLSASRPQDRQFILSSKKLLLSDSGFYLCAWSVRRGYQPQHFGDGTRLSIL.

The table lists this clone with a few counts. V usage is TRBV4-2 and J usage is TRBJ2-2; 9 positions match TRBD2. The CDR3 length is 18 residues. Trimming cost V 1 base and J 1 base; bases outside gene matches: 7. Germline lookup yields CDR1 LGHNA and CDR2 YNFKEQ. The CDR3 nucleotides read TGTGCCAGCAGCCAAGGAATGTCGACTAGCGGGAACACCGGGGAGCTGTTTTTT. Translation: CASSQGMSTSGNTGELFF.

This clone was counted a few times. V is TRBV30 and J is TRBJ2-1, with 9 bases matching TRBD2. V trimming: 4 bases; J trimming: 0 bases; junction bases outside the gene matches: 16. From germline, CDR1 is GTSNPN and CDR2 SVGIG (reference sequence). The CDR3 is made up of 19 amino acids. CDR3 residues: CAWTDAGTSPLGSYNEQFF. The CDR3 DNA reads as TGTGCCTGGACCGATGCCGGGACTAGCCCTTTGGGCTCCTACAATGAGCAGTTCTTC.